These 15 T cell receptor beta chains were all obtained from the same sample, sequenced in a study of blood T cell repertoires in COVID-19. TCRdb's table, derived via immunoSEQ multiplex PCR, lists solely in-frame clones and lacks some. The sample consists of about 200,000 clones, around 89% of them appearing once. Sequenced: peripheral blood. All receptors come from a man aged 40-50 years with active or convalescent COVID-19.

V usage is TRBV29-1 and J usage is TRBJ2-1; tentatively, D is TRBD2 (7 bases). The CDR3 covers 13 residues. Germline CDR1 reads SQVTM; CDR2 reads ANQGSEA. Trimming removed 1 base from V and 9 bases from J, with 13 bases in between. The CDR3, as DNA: TGCAGCGTTGAAGGCGGGGGCACCGGTGAGCAGTTCTTC. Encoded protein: CSVEGGGTGEQFF.

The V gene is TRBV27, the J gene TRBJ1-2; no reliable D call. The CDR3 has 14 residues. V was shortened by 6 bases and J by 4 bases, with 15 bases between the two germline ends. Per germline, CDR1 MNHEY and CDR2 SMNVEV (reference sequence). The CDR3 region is CASRSPGSLYGYTF. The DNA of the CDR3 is TGTGCCAGCAGAAGCCCGGGGTCCCTCTATGGCTACACCTTC.

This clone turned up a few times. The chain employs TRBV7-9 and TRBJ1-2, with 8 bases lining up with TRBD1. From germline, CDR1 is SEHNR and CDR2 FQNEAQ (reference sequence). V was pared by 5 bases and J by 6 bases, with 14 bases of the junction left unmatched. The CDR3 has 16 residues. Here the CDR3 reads CASSRRVAGGANGYTF. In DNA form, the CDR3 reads TGTGCCAGCAGCCGCCGAGTGGCAGGGGGCGCGAATGGCTACACCTTC.

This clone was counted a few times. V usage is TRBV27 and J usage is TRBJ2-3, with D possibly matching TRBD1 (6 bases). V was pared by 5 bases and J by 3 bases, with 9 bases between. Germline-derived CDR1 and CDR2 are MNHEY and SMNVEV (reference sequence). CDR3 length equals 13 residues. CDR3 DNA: TGTGCCAGCAGTACAGGACAGACAGATACGCAGTATTTT. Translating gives CASSTGQTDTQYF.

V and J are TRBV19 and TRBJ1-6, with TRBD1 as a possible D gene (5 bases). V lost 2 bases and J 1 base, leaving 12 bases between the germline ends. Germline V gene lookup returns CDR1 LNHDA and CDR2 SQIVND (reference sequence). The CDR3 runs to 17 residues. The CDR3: CASSILGVGSYNSPLHF. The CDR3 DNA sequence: TGTGCCAGTAGTATATTAGGGGTAGGATCCTATAATTCACCCCTCCACTTT.

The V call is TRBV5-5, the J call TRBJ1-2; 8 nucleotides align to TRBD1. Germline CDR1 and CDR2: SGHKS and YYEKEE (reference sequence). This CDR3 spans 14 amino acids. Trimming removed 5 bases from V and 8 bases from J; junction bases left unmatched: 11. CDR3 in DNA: TGTGCCAGCAGTCCGACAGGGGTATTGGGAGGCTACACCTTC. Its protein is CASSPTGVLGGYTF.

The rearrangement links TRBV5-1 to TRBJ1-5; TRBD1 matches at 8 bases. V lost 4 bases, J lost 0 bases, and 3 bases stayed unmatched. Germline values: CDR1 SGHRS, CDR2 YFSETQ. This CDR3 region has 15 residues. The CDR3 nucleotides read TGCGCCAGCAGCCCGACAGGGGATAGCAATCAGCCCCAGCATTTT. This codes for CASSPTGDSNQPQHF.

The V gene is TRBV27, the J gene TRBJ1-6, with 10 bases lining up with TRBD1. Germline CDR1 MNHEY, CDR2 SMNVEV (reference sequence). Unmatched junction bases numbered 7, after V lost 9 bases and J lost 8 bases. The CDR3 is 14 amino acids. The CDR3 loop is CASSKGQGHSPLHF. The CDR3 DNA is TGTGCCAGTAGTAAGGGACAGGGGCATTCACCCCTCCACTTT.

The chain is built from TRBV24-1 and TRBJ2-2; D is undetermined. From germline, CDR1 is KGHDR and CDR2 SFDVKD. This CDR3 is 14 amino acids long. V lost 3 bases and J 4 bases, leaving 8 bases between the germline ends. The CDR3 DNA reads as TGTGCCACCAGTGATCCACAGACCACCGGGGAGCTGTTTTTT. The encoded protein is CATSDPQTTGELFF.

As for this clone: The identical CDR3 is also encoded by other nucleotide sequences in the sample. CDR3: CASSSDRGNQPQHF. In DNA form, the CDR3 reads TGTGCCAGCAGTTCTGACAGGGGCAATCAGCCCCAGCATTTT. The chain is built from TRBV2 and TRBJ1-5, with TRBD1 matching 7 bases. The trim removed 5 bases at V and 2 bases at J, leaving 3 bases unmatched. In germline, CDR1 is SNHLY, CDR2 FYNNEI. The CDR3 spans 14 residues. Based on the CDR3 plus reference TRBV2 and TRBJ1-5, the full variable domain is EPEVTQTPSHQVTQMGQEVILRCVPISNHLYFYWYRQILGQKVEFLVSFYNNEISEKSEIFDDQFSVERPDGSNFTLKIRSTKLEDSAMYFCASSSDRGNQPQHFGDGTRLSIL.

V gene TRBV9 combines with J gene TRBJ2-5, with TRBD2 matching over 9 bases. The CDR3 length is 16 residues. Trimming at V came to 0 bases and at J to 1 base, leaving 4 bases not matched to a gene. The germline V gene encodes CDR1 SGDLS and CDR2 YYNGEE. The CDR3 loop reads CASSVGLAARQETQYF. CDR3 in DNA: TGTGCCAGCAGCGTAGGACTAGCGGCGCGCCAAGAGACCCAGTACTTC. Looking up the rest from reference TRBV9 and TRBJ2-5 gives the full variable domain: DSGVTQTPKHLITATGQRVTLRCSPRSGDLSVYWYQQSLDQGLQFLIQYYNGEERAKGNILERFSAQQFPDLHSELNLSSLELGDSALYFCASSVGLAARQETQYFGPGTRLLVL.

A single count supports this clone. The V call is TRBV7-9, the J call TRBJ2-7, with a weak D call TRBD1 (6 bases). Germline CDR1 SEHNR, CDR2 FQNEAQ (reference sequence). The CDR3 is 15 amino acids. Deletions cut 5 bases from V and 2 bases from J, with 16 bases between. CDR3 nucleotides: TGTGCCAGCAGCCCTGAGACAGGCGCTACCTACGAGCAGTACTTC. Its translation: CASSPETGATYEQYF.

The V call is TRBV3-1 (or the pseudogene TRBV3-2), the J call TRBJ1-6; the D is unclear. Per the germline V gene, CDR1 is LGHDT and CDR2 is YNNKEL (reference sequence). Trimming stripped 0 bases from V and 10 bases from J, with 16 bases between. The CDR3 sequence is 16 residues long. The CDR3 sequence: CASSQEGGFVWSPLHF. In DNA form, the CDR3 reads TGTGCCAGCAGCCAAGAAGGAGGGTTTGTCTGGTCACCCCTCCACTTT.

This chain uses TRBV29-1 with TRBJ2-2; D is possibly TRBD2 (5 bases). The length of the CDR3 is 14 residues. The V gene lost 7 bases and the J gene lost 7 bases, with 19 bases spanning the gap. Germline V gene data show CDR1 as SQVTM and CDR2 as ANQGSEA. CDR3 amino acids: CSAMAGVGIGELFF. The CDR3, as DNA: TGCAGCGCCATGGCCGGGGTAGGGATCGGGGAGCTGTTTTTT.

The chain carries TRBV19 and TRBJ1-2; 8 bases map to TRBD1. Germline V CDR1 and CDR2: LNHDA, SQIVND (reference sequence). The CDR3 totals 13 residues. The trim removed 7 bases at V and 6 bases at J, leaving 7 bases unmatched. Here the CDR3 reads CASNQDRGNGYTF. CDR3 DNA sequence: TGTGCCAGTAATCAAGACAGGGGAAATGGCTACACCTTC.